Presented here are 25 T cell receptor beta chains from one specimen sequenced in a study of blood T cell repertoires in COVID-19 (dated by TCRdb to 2019 to 2021). The receptor library was made with the immunoSEQ multiplex PCR assay. Here the immuneACCESS table is served through TCRdb, limited to in-frame sequences with V and J called. Missing clones are a known gap in these copies; in checked studies unresolved V genes cover under half, and the rest lacks a known reason. Present in this sample are some 270,000 clones, 89% of which were seen just once. The ten largest clones add up to roughly 4.8% of the sample. The sample comprised peripheral blood. Source of these receptors: a woman between 40 and 55 years old who had recovered from COVID-19.

Only one count was recorded for this clone. V gene TRBV12-3 or TRBV12-4 combines with J gene TRBJ1-2, with D possibly TRBD1 on 5 matching bases. There are 12 residues in the CDR3. V gave up 6 bases and J gave up 3 bases, with 8 bases separating them. Here the CDR3 DNA reads TGTGCCAGCAGGGGGGACTACTATGGCTACACCTTC. It codes for CASRGDYYGYTF.

J is TRBJ2-7 and V is TRBV30, with 8 bases fitting TRBD1. V was pared by 3 bases and J by 7 bases, with 8 bases of the junction left unmatched. The CDR3 is 13 residues long. Looked up from germline, CDR1 is GTSNPN and CDR2 is SVGIG (reference sequence). CDR3 nucleotides: TGTGCCTGGAGGGACAGGGCCGGTTTGGAGCAGTACTTC. Translation gives CAWRDRAGLEQYF.

The chain combines TRBV2 with TRBJ2-1; D is undetermined. This CDR3 is 11 amino acids long. V was pared by 5 bases and J by 7 bases, with 6 bases between. CDR1 is SNHLY and CDR2 is FYNNEI in the germline V gene. CDR3 amino acids: CASSSLNEQFF. The DNA of the CDR3 is TGTGCCAGCAGTTCCCTAAATGAGCAGTTCTTC.

The chain carries TRBV6-5 and TRBJ2-1; possibly TRBD1 for D (7 bases). The CDR3 runs to 13 residues. Germline V gene lookup returns CDR1 MNHEY and CDR2 SVGAGI. V was shortened by 4 bases and J by 6 bases, with 10 bases between the two germline ends. The CDR3 sequence is CASSSQGGNEQFF. CDR3 DNA sequence: TGTGCCAGCAGTTCTCAGGGGGGCAATGAGCAGTTCTTC.

The chain uses TRBV27 and TRBJ2-5, with D possibly matching TRBD1 (5 bases). Germline V lookup: CDR1 MNHEY, CDR2 SMNVEV (reference sequence). The CDR3 runs to 14 residues. The V end was cut by 0 bases, the J end by 4 bases, with 9 bases between. This chain's CDR3 is CASSLSRGRETQYF. CDR3 bases: TGTGCCAGCAGTTTATCAAGGGGCCGAGAGACCCAGTACTTC.

The chain joins TRBV7-9 to TRBJ2-2; 9 bases fit TRBD1. The junction had 12 bases not matched to a gene; V was cut back by 6 bases and J by 7 bases. The CDR3 totals 16 residues. CDR1 is SEHNR and CDR2 is FQNEAQ in the germline V gene (reference sequence). In DNA form, the CDR3 reads TGTGCCAGCAGTCTTACCGGGACAGGGTTCGGCGGGGAGCTGTTTTTT. Translation gives CASSLTGTGFGGELFF.

The chain is built from TRBV28 and TRBJ2-5, with 8 bases that match TRBD2. The CDR3 is 12 amino acids. J gave up 4 bases and V 5 bases, and 0 bases lay outside the gene matches. Germline CDR1 is MDHEN and CDR2 is SYDVKM. CDR3 in DNA: TGTGCCAGCAGTGGACTAGCAGAGACCCAGTACTTC. This gives the protein CASSGLAETQYF.

The J gene is TRBJ2-7, the V gene TRBV7-8, with D possibly TRBD1 on 5 matching bases. The V gene lost 5 bases and the J gene lost 5 bases, with 13 bases spanning the gap. Germline V gene lookup returns CDR1 SGHVS and CDR2 FQNEAQ. The CDR3 contains 13 residues. As DNA, the CDR3 is TGTGCCAGCAGCCGCCAACAGGAGAACGAGCAGTACGTC. Encoded protein: CASSRQQENEQYV.

J is TRBJ2-3 and V is TRBV2; no clear D gene. Trimming removed 3 bases at V and 3 bases at J, with 4 bases between. Per the germline V gene, CDR1 is SNHLY and CDR2 is FYNNEI. The CDR3 runs to 12 residues. CDR3 sequence: CASSERTDTQYF. CDR3 DNA: TGTGCCAGCAGTGAGAGGACAGATACGCAGTATTTT.

The chain is built from TRBV11-2 and TRBJ2-7, with D perhaps matching TRBD1 (6 bases). V shed 3 bases and J shed 0 bases, with 15 bases lying between them. This CDR3 region has 16 residues. Germline assignment: CDR1 SGHAT and CDR2 FQNNGV. CDR3 nucleotides: TGTGCCAGCAGCTTGAGCCCCTGGGACAACTCCTACGAGCAGTACTTC. Translated: CASSLSPWDNSYEQYF.

This chain links TRBV7-9 with TRBJ2-5; 15 bases align to TRBD2. V lost 4 bases and J lost 4; bases outside the gene matches: 1. This CDR3 is built from 15 residues. Germline-derived CDR1 and CDR2 are SEHNR and FQNEAQ (reference sequence). This chain's CDR3 is CASSSGLAGGETQYF. The CDR3 nucleotides are TGTGCCAGCAGCTCGGGACTAGCGGGAGGAGAGACCCAGTACTTC.

The chain combines TRBV12-3 or TRBV12-4 with TRBJ1-4; TRBD1 might be the D (5 bases). The CDR3 extends over 13 amino acids. V was pared by 6 bases and J by 8 bases, with 13 bases between. In DNA, the CDR3 is TGTGCCAGCAGCTCCTGGCGGGGGGAAAAACTGTTTTTT. The encoded protein is CASSSWRGEKLFF.

This chain joins TRBV7-3 and TRBJ1-4; D gene ambiguous. V was shortened by 7 bases and J by 7 bases, with 31 bases between the two germline ends. Looked up from germline, CDR1 is SGHTA and CDR2 is FQGTGA. This CDR3 comprises 19 residues. Written as DNA, the CDR3 is TGTGCCAGCAACGTTCGGGAGGAGAAGTCGGTGAGAGAAGGTGAAAAACTGTTTTTT. Translated, it gives CASNVREEKSVREGEKLFF.

The CDR3 DNA reads as TGTGCCAGTCAGAATAGCCCCTACGAGCAGTACTTC. Translation gives CASQNSPYEQYF. The genes are TRBV7-9 and TRBJ2-7; D unresolved. Between the trimmed V and J ends, which lost 9 bases and 2 bases, there was a span of 11 bases. This CDR3 has 12 residues. Germline V gene sequence: CDR1 SEHNR, CDR2 FQNEAQ (reference sequence).

The genes are TRBV19 and TRBJ1-5, with 9 bases lining up with TRBD1. Trimming cost V 9 bases and J 6 bases; bases outside gene matches: 6. Germline values: CDR1 LNHDA, CDR2 SQIVND (reference sequence). The CDR3 loop spans 13 amino acids. The CDR3 DNA sequence: TGTGCCAGCTCACAGGGGGCTGGTCAGCCCCAGCATTTT. Amino acids: CASSQGAGQPQHF.

The chain employs TRBV7-9 and TRBJ2-7; TRBD2 might be the D (5 bases). There are 16 residues in the CDR3. Germline CDR1 reads SEHNR; CDR2 reads FQNEAQ (reference sequence). Trimming stripped 6 bases from V and 4 bases from J, with 22 bases between. The CDR3 protein is CASRLGGGTDPYEQYF. DNA of the CDR3: TGTGCCAGCAGACTTGGAGGAGGAACCGATCCTTACGAGCAGTACTTC. Supplemented by reference TRBV7-9 and TRBJ2-7, the full variable domain reads DTGVSQNPRHKITKRGQNVTFRCDPISEHNRLYWYRQTLGQGPEFLTYFQNEAQLEKSRLLSDRFSAERPKGSFSTLEIQRTEQGDSAMYLCASRLGGGTDPYEQYFGPGTRLTVT.

The J gene is TRBJ1-1, the V gene TRBV18; tentatively, D is TRBD1 (5 bases). CDR1 and CDR2 (germline): KGHSH, LQKENI. The CDR3 is made up of 13 amino acids. Trimming stripped 3 bases from V and 7 bases from J, with 12 bases between. The CDR3 DNA reads TGTGCCAGCTCACCCCCGGGGGGGTATGAAGCTTTCTTT. This translates into CASSPPGGYEAFF.

The chain employs TRBV5-6 and TRBJ2-7; D is unresolved. Trimming took 0 bases from V and 6 from J, leaving 13 bases between them. The CDR3 runs 14 residues. Germline assignment: CDR1 SGHDT and CDR2 YYEEEE. CDR3 nucleotide sequence: TGTGCCAGCAGCTTGGGACCTGGGCTCTCCGAGCAGTACGTC. As protein: CASSLGPGLSEQYV.

V gene TRBV7-5 combines with J gene TRBJ1-5; TRBD1 is taken as the D call from the table, unchecked against the DNA. TRBV7-5 is tagged as a pseudogene. There are 16 residues in the CDR3. DNA for the CDR3: TGTGTCAGAAGTTACAGGGGAACGGGGCCAAATCAGCCCCAGCATTTT. This sequence encodes CVRSYRGTGPNQPQHF.

The CDR3 DNA reads as TGTGCCAGCAGCCGAAGACAGGGGGATGGCTACACCTTC. Amino acid sequence: CASSRRQGDGYTF. The gene calls are TRBV3-1 (or the pseudogene TRBV3-2) and TRBJ1-2; 9 positions match TRBD1. Germline CDR1 and CDR2: LGHDT and YNNKEL (reference sequence). The V and J ends lost 4 bases and 6 bases, in that order; junction bases with no gene match: 3. The CDR3 has 13 residues.

The chain carries TRBV5-1 and TRBJ1-5; D might be TRBD1 (6 bases). The CDR3 has 15 amino acids. With 6 bases removed from V and 3 bases from J, the gap between germline ends came to 16 bases. Germline V lookup: CDR1 SGHRS, CDR2 YFSETQ. Here the CDR3 DNA reads TGCGCCAGCACTCTGACAGGCGGAGACAATCAGCCCCAGCATTTT. Protein product: CASTLTGGDNQPQHF.

This clone has only one observation. The chain has TRBV10-1 and TRBJ2-7; 7 nucleotides agree with TRBD2. V trimming: 4 bases; J trimming: 0 bases; junction bases outside the gene matches: 3. Germline V gene lookup returns CDR1 WNHNN and CDR2 SYGVQD (reference sequence). The CDR3 sequence is 14 residues long. The CDR3 spells CASSGSGHSYEQYF. The CDR3 bases are TGCGCCAGCAGTGGTAGCGGGCACTCCTACGAGCAGTACTTC.

CDR3 in DNA: TGTGCCAGCACCTCGGGACTATCCCAAGAGACCCAGTACTTC. Translating it yields CASTSGLSQETQYF. The chain recombines TRBV6-5 with TRBJ2-5; 7 nucleotides match TRBD2. The CDR3 totals 14 residues. The V segment lost 7 bases and the J segment 1 base; nucleotides outside the gene matches: 6. Germline lookup yields CDR1 MNHEY and CDR2 SVGAGI.

The CDR3 DNA reads as TGTGCCAGCAGCTTAAGCGCGGGGGCGGGTAGTCAGCCCCAGCATTTT. It translates to CASSLSAGAGSQPQHF. The chain employs TRBV7-2 and TRBJ1-5, with TRBD1 as a possible D gene (6 bases). CDR1 and CDR2 (germline): SGHTA, FQGNSA. The CDR3 has 16 residues. Trimming took 2 bases from V and 6 from J, leaving 17 bases between them.

This clone has more than one count but fewer than ten. The genes are TRBV19 and TRBJ2-1; a possible D gene is TRBD2 (5 bases). Germline values: CDR1 LNHDA, CDR2 SQIVND (reference sequence). Trimming took 3 bases from V and 9 from J, leaving 12 bases between them. The CDR3 runs 13 residues. In nucleotides, the CDR3 is TGTGCCAGTAGTATCAAACTAGTAGCTGAGCAGTTCTTC. Translation gives CASSIKLVAEQFF.